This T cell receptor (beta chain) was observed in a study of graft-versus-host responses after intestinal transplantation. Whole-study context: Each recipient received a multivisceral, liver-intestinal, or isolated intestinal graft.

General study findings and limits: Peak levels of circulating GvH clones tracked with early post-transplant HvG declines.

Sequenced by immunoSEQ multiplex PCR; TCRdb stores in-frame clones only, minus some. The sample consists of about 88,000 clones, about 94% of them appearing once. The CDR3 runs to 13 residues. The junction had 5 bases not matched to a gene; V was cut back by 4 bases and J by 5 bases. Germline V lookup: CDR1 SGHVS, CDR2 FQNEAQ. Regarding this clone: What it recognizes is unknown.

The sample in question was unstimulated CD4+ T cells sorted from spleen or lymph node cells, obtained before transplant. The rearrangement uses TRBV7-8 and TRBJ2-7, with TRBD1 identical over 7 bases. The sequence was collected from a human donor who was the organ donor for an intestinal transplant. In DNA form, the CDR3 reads TGTGCCAGCAGCTGGGGACAGAACAACGAGCAGTACTTC. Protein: CASSWGQNNEQYF.